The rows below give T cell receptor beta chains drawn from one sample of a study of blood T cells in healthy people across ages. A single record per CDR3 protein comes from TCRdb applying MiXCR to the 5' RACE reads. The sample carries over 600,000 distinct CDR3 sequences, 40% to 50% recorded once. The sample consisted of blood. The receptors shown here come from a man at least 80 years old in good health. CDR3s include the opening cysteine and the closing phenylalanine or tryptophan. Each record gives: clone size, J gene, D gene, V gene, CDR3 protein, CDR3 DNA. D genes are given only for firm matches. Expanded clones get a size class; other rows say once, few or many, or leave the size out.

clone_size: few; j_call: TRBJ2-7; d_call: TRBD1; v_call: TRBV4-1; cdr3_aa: CASSLGQGETYEQYF; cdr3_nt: TGCGCCAGCAGCCTTGGACAGGGAGAAACCTACGAGCAGTACTTC
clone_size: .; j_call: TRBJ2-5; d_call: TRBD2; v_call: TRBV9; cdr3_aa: CASSVQTGGPFDEQYF; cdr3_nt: TGTGCCAGCAGCGTTCAAACGGGAGGGCCTTTTGATGAGCAGTACTTC
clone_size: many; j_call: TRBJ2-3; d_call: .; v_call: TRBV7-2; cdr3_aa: CASSLAHGSGDTQYF; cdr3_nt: TGTGCCAGCAGCTTAGCGCACGGGAGCGGGGATACGCAGTATTTT
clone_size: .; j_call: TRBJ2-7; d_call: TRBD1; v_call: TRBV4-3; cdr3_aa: CASGQESQGTNEQYF; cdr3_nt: TGCGCCAGCGGCCAAGAATCACAGGGGACGAACGAGCAGTACTTC
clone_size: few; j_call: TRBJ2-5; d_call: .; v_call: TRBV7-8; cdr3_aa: CASSLLGTDQETQYF; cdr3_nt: TGTGCCAGCAGCTTATTGGGGACTGATCAAGAGACCCAGTACTTC
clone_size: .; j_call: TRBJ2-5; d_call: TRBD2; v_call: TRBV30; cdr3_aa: CAWTLAGVGETQYF; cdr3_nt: TGTGCCTGGACCCTAGCGGGAGTTGGAGAGACCCAGTACTTC
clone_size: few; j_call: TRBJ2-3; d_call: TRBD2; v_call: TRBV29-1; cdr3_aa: CSVLAGTDTQYF; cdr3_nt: TGCAGCGTCCTAGCGGGCACAGATACGCAGTATTTT
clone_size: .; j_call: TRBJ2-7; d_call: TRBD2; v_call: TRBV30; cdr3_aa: CTWGGGRGRRFSDEQYF; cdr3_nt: TGTACCTGGGGGGGGGGACGGGGCAGGAGATTTTCGGATGAGCAGTACTTC
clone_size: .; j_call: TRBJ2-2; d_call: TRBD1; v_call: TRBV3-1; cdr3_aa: CASSPNRGIGELFF; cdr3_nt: TGTGCCAGCAGTCCGAACAGGGGCATCGGGGAGCTGTTTTTT
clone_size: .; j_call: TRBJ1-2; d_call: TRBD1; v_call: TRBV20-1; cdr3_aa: CSAIQGTGGYTF; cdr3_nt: TGCAGTGCTATACAGGGGACAGGGGGCTACACCTTC
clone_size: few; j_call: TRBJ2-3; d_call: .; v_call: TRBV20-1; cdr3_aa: CSASPGADTDTQYF; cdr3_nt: TGCAGTGCTAGTCCGGGGGCTGACACAGATACGCAGTATTTT
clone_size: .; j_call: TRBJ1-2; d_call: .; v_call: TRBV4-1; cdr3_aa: CASSQQGQYGYTF; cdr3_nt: TGCGCCAGCAGCCAGCAGGGGCAGTATGGCTACACCTTC
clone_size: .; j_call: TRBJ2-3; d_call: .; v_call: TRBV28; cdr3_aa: CASSSPPSTDTQYF; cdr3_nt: TGTGCCAGCAGTTCCCCTCCGAGCACAGATACGCAGTATTTT
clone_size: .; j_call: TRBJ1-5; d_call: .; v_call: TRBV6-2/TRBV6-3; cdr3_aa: CASSFGGQPQHF; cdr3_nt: TGTGCCAGCAGTTTCGGGGGTCAGCCCCAGCATTTT
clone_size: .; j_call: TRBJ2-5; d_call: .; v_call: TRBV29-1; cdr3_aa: CSVETGKAYEQYF; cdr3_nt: TGCAGCGTTGAAACAGGTAAAGCATATGAGCAGTACTTC
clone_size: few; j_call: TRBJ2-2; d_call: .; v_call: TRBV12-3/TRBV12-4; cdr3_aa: CASSLLGAGELFF; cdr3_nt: TGTGCCAGCAGCCTATTAGGGGCCGGGGAGCTGTTTTTT